The next 22 T cell receptor beta chains were all read from a single sample in a study of cytomegalovirus exposure and HLA in healthy donors. The primer mix had 60 Vbeta and 13 Jbeta primers. Measured with immunoSEQ multiplex PCR; TCRdb has only the in-frame clones, and not every one. Of about 94,000 clones listed, about 75% were seen once; the top ten hold over 6%. Sequencing input: PBMCs. The receptors derive from a man in his forties or fifties in good health and CMV-seropositive.

The CDR3 coding sequence is TGTGCCAGCAGGGGACAGGTCTATGGTGGCTACACCTTC. Encoded protein: CASRGQVYGGYTF. This chain links TRBV2 with TRBJ1-2; 8 nucleotides line up with TRBD1. Germline values: CDR1 SNHLY, CDR2 FYNNEI. The V segment lost 6 bases and the J segment 7 bases; nucleotides outside the gene matches: 7. The CDR3 spans 13 residues.

The J gene is TRBJ2-5, the V gene TRBV18, with D tentatively TRBD1 (6 bases). V gave up 3 bases and J gave up 3 bases, with 11 bases separating them. CDR1 is KGHSH and CDR2 is LQKENI in the germline V gene. CDR3 length: 14 residues. The CDR3 here is CASSPRTAEETQYF. CDR3 sequence (DNA): TGTGCCAGCTCACCGCGGACAGCGGAAGAGACCCAGTACTTC.

The rearrangement links TRBV5-6 to TRBJ2-7; maybe TRBD1 (6 bases). From germline, CDR1 is SGHDT and CDR2 YYEEEE. Between the trimmed V and J ends, which lost 8 bases and 3 bases, there was a span of 18 bases. The CDR3 loop spans 14 amino acids. The CDR3 DNA is TGTGCCAGTAAATACGGACAGATGAACTACGAGCAGTACTTC. It codes for CASKYGQMNYEQYF.

This clone was picked up one time. The rearrangement links TRBV28 to TRBJ2-2, with 13 positions matching TRBD2. This CDR3 has 17 residues. Trimming removed 6 bases from V and 0 bases from J; junction bases left unmatched: 4. Germline CDR1 MDHEN, CDR2 SYDVKM. CDR3 residues: CASSSGLAGPNTGELFF. CDR3 bases: TGTGCCAGCAGCTCGGGACTAGCGGGACCGAACACCGGGGAGCTGTTTTTT.

This clone was counted only a few times. The rearrangement joins TRBV5-8 to TRBJ1-5; D is possibly TRBD1 (6 bases). This CDR3 is 15 amino acids long. With 0 bases removed from V and 4 bases from J, the gap between germline ends came to 11 bases. Germline V gene sequence: CDR1 SGHTS, CDR2 YDEGEE. The CDR3 bases are TGTGCCAGCAGCTTGGACCAGGGGTTGAATCAGCCCCAGCATTTT. It codes for CASSLDQGLNQPQHF.

Points on this clone: The sample carries other DNA sequences with the same CDR3. The V gene is TRBV19, the J gene TRBJ2-3, with 10 positions matching TRBD2. Looked up from germline, CDR1 is LNHDA and CDR2 is SQIVND (reference sequence). V dropped 2 bases and J dropped 1; count of bases not matched to a gene: 0. The CDR3 covers 15 residues. Here the CDR3 reads CASSILAGGTDTQYF. The CDR3 DNA reads TGTGCCAGTAGTATACTAGCGGGAGGCACAGATACGCAGTATTTT.

This clone was counted once. The gene calls are TRBV10-3 and TRBJ2-1, with 10 bases fitting TRBD2. The CDR3 runs 15 residues. J lost 2 bases, V lost 11 bases, and 9 bases had no gene match. Germline V gives CDR1 ENHRY, CDR2 SYGVKD. CDR3 nucleotide sequence: TGTGCCGGGGGACCAGGACTAGCGGCCTACAATGAGCAGTTCTTC. Residues: CAGGPGLAAYNEQFF.

The CDR3 is CASSSTGRSYEQYF. The CDR3 coding sequence is TGTGCCAGCAGTAGTACAGGGAGATCCTACGAGCAGTACTTC. The chain uses TRBV6-5 and TRBJ2-7, with D possibly being TRBD1 (6 bases). The germline CDR1 and CDR2 sequences are MNHEY and SVGAGI. The V end was cut by 5 bases, the J end by 1 base, with 12 bases between. CDR3 length: 14 residues.

The rearrangement uses TRBV6-6 and TRBJ2-7, with 7 bases that match TRBD1. Germline V CDR1 and CDR2: MNHNY, SVGAGI (reference sequence). The CDR3 is made up of 13 amino acids. V shed 6 bases, J shed 1 base, and the junction held 3 bases outside the gene matches. CDR3 sequence (DNA): TGTGCCAGCAGGGGCAGGGGGTCCTACGAGCAGTACTTC. This sequence encodes CASRGRGSYEQYF.

This rearrangement joins TRBV5-5 to TRBJ1-5; D is perhaps TRBD1 (5 bases). This CDR3 comprises 14 residues. Trimming stripped 3 bases from V and 5 bases from J, with 12 bases between. Germline lookup yields CDR1 SGHKS and CDR2 YYEKEE (reference sequence). CDR3 nucleotide sequence: TGTGCCAGCAGCTCGGACACAACTTATCAGCCCCAGCATTTT. Its protein is CASSSDTTYQPQHF. Based on the CDR3 plus reference TRBV5-5 and TRBJ1-5, the full variable domain is DAGVTQSPTHLIKTRGQQVTLRCSPISGHKSVSWYQQVLGQGPQFIFQYYEKEERGRGNFPDRFSARQFPNYSSELNVNALLLGDSALYLCASSSDTTYQPQHFGDGTRLSIL.

This clone was recorded a few times. The rearrangement uses TRBV27 and TRBJ2-1; possible D gene TRBD2, 6 bases. The V end lost 2 bases, the J end lost 7 bases, and 21 bases lay between the germline ends. From germline, CDR1 is MNHEY and CDR2 SMNVEV (reference sequence). The CDR3 is 17 residues long. CDR3 region: CASSLRPGLPSSNEQFF. For the CDR3, the DNA is TGTGCCAGCAGTTTAAGGCCGGGACTCCCGTCGAGTAATGAGCAGTTCTTC.

The chain employs TRBV5-1 and TRBJ2-1, with 10 positions matching TRBD2. CDR3 length equals 17 residues. Germline V gives CDR1 SGHRS, CDR2 YFSETQ. V lost 0 bases, J lost 5 bases, and 8 bases stayed unmatched. The CDR3 loop is CASSLAGERGGHNEQFF. As DNA, the CDR3 is TGCGCCAGCAGCTTGGCCGGGGAGCGGGGGGGACACAATGAGCAGTTCTTC.

This clone was observed a handful of times. The rearrangement links TRBV7-2 to TRBJ2-1; TRBD2 matches at 9 bases. From germline, CDR1 is SGHTA and CDR2 FQGNSA. CDR3 length: 14 residues. The V gene end was trimmed by 3 bases and the J gene end by 10 bases; junction bases not matched to a gene: 7. As DNA, the CDR3 is TGTGCCAGCAGCTTTCAAGCGGGGGGAGAAGAGCAGTTCTTC. It specifies CASSFQAGGEEQFF.

This chain joins TRBV5-8 and TRBJ1-4; D is perhaps TRBD1 (6 bases). Germline V CDR1 and CDR2: SGHTS, YDEGEE. CDR3 length: 15 residues. V was pared by 3 bases and J by 0 bases, with 9 bases between. The CDR3 loop is CASSSGATTNEKLFF. The CDR3 DNA is TGTGCCAGCAGCTCAGGGGCCACAACTAATGAAAAACTGTTTTTT.

The chain recombines TRBV7-9 with TRBJ1-2; D remains unclear. V lost 1 base and J 4 bases, leaving 4 bases between the germline ends. The germline gives CDR1 SEHNR, CDR2 FQNEAQ (reference sequence). The CDR3 runs 12 residues. The CDR3 DNA follows: TGTGCCAGCAGCTTAGACGGCTATGGCTACACCTTC. Protein: CASSLDGYGYTF. Based on the CDR3 plus reference TRBV7-9 and TRBJ1-2, the full variable domain is DTGVSQNPRHKITKRGQNVTFRCDPISEHNRLYWYRQTLGQGPEFLTYFQNEAQLEKSRLLSDRFSAERPKGSFSTLEIQRTEQGDSAMYLCASSLDGYGYTFGSGTRLTVV.

V gene TRBV5-8 combines with J gene TRBJ2-2; 8 bases are shared with TRBD1. Germline trimming cut 4 bases from V and 1 base from J; bases unmatched to any gene: 6. Looked up from germline, CDR1 is SGHTS and CDR2 is YDEGEE. The CDR3 sequence is 16 residues long. The CDR3 bases are TGTGCCAGCAGCCCCATAGGACAGGGGAACACCGGGGAGCTGTTTTTT. Translated, it gives CASSPIGQGNTGELFF. Drawing the rest from reference TRBV5-8 and TRBJ2-2, the complete variable domain is EAGVTQSPTHLIKTRGQQATLRCSPISGHTSVYWYQQALGLGLQFLLWYDEGEERNRGNFPPRFSGRQFPNYSSELNVNALELEDSALYLCASSPIGQGNTGELFFGEGSRLTVL.

This chain uses TRBV6-5 with TRBJ1-3; 9 nucleotides agree with TRBD1. The junction had 4 bases not matched to a gene; V was cut back by 0 bases and J by 7 bases. This CDR3 has 15 residues. CDR1 MNHEY and CDR2 SVGAGI come from the germline V gene. CDR3 region: CASSYSDRGENTIYF. CDR3 DNA sequence: TGTGCCAGCAGTTACTCGGACAGGGGAGAGAACACCATATATTTT.

The CDR3 DNA is TGCGCCAGCAGCGCGGGACAGAACAATGAGCAGTTCTTC. Protein: CASSAGQNNEQFF. This chain connects TRBV5-1 to TRBJ2-1; tentative D call: TRBD1 (7 bases). This CDR3 is built from 13 residues. The germline V gene encodes CDR1 SGHRS and CDR2 YFSETQ. Trimming stripped 4 bases from V and 5 bases from J, with 10 bases between.

The chain carries TRBV5-1 and TRBJ2-1; TRBD2 matches 16 bases. The ends lost 4 bases at V and 5 bases at J; junction bases unmatched: 6. Germline V CDR1 and CDR2: SGHRS, YFSETQ. This CDR3 has 17 amino acids. The CDR3 sequence: CASSLGTSGGENNEQFF. In DNA form, the CDR3 reads TGCGCCAGCAGCCTCGGGACTAGCGGGGGGGAGAACAATGAGCAGTTCTTC.

The chain links TRBV5-1 to TRBJ1-2; 7 nucleotides line up with TRBD1. Germline CDR1 and CDR2: SGHRS and YFSETQ. CDR3 length equals 14 residues. V was clipped by 8 bases and J by 1 base; unmatched bases: 8. The CDR3 is CASTWGDSNYGYTF. The CDR3 coding sequence is TGCGCCAGTACCTGGGGGGACAGTAACTATGGCTACACCTTC. The full variable domain, in which reference TRBV5-1 and TRBJ1-2 provide the parts outside the CDR3, is KAGVTQTPRYLIKTRGQQVTLSCSPISGHRSVSWYQQTPGQGLQFLFEYFSETQRNKGNFPGRFSGRQFSNSRSEMNVSTLELGDSALYLCASTWGDSNYGYTFGSGTRLTVV.

A note on this clone: An end of the junction does not agree with germline; a read error may underlie this. The chain uses TRBV2 and TRBJ2-1; possibly TRBD2 for D (6 bases). This CDR3 is built from 13 residues. Germline CDR1 SNHLY, CDR2 FYNNEI. CDR3 DNA sequence: TGTGCCAGCATTGAAATAGCGGACAATGAGCAGTTCTTC. Translation gives CASIEIADNEQFF.

The chain couples TRBV5-1 to TRBJ1-2, with D possibly TRBD1 on 6 matching bases. The CDR3 is 15 amino acids. The germline V gene has CDR1 SGHRS and CDR2 YFSETQ. The V gene lost 0 bases and the J gene lost 5 bases, with 14 bases spanning the gap. The chain's CDR3 is CASSLEWGGWYGYTF. The CDR3 DNA reads as TGCGCCAGCAGCTTGGAATGGGGGGGCTGGTATGGCTACACCTTC.